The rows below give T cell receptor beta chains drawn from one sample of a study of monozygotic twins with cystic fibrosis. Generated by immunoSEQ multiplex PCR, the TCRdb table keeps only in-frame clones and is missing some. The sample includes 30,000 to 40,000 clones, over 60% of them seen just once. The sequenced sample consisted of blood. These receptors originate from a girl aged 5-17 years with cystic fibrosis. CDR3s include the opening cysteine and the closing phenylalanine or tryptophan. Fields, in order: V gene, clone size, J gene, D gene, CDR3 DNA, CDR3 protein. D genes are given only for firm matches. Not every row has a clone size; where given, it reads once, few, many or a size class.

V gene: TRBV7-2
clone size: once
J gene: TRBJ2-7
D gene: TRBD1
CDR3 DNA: TGTGCCAGCAGCCAGCCCGCGAGGGGGCGGGAGCAGTACTTC
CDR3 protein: CASSQPARGREQYF

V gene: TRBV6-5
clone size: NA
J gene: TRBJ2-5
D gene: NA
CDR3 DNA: TGTGCCAGCACCCTACCTGGGGAAGGGGGGACCCAGTACTTC
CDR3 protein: CASTLPGEGGTQYF

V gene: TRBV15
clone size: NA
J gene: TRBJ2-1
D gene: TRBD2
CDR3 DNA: TGTGCCACCAGCAGAGTATGGCTAGCGGGTAGTTCTCAGCAGTTCTTC
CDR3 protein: CATSRVWLAGSSQQFF

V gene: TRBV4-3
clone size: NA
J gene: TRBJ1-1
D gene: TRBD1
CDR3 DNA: TGCGCCAGCAGCCAAGGACCCGACAGGGTGAACACTGAAGCTTTCTTT
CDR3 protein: CASSQGPDRVNTEAFF

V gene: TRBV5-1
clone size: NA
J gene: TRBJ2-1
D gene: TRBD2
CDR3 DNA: TGCGCCAGCAGCCAACCGGGACTAGCTATTCCCTACAATGAGCAGTTCTTC
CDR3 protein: CASSQPGLAIPYNEQFF

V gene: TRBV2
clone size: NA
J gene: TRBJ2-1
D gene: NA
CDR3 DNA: TGTGCCAGCAGACGTCTAAGCTACAATGAGCAGTTCTTC
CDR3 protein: CASRRLSYNEQFF

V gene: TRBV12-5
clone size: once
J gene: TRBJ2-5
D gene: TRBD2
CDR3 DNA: TGTGCTAGTGCCTTGGAGGGACTAGCCCCCCAAGAGACCCAGTACTTC
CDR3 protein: CASALEGLAPQETQYF

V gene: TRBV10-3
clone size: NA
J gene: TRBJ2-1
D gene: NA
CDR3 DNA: TGTGCCATCGGAGGGGCGGATGGAGAGAAGAACAATGAGCAGTTCTTC
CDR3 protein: CAIGGADGEKNNEQFF

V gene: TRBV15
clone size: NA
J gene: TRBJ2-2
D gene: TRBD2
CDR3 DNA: TGTGCCACCAAACTAGCGGGAGGTGGCGGGGAGCTGTTTTTT
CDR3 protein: CATKLAGGGGELFF

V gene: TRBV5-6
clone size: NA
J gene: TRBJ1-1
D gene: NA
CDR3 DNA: TGTGCCAGCAGCTTGGTTCCCACCAAGAACACTGAAGCTTTCTTT
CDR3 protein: CASSLVPTKNTEAFF

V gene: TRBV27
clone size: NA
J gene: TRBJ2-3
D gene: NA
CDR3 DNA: TGTGCCAGCAGTTTGGCTATTTACAGCACAGATACGCAGTATTTT
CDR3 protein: CASSLAIYSTDTQYF

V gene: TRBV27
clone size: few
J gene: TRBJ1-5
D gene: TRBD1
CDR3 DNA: TGTGCCAGCCCTCTCGACAGGGGCCACCATCAGCCCCAGCATTTT
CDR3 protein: CASPLDRGHHQPQHF

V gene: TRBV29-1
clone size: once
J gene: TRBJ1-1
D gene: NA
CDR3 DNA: TGCAGCGTTTCCAATCGACTCGAGATTAACACTGAAGCTTTCTTT
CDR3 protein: CSVSNRLEINTEAFF

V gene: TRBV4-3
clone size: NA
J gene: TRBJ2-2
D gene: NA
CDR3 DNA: TGCGCCAGCAGCCAAGATCAGGGGAACACCGGGGAGCTGTTTTTT
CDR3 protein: CASSQDQGNTGELFF

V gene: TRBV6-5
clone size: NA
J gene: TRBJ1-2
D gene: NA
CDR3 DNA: TGTGCCAGCAAAACCCGGTGGGGTGGCTACACCTTC
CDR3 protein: CASKTRWGGYTF

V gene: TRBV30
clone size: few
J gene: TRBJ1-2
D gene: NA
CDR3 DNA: TGTGCCTGGTCCGGACGTTTGGGCTATGGCTACACCTTC
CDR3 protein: CAWSGRLGYGYTF

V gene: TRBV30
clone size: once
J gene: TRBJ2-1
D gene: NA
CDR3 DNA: TGTGCCTGGAGTGCCTACATGGGGAATGAGCAGTTCTTC
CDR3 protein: CAWSAYMGNEQFF

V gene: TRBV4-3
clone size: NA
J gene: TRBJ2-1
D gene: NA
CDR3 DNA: TGCGCCAGCAGCGCCAGGGGGGCCTACAATGAGCAGTTCTTC
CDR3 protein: CASSARGAYNEQFF

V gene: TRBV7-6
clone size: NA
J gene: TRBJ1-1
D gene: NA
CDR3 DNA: TGTGCCAGCAGCTTAGGGGGGAGTTGGAGCGACCGGGCTGAAGCTTTCTTT
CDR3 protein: CASSLGGSWSDRAEAFF

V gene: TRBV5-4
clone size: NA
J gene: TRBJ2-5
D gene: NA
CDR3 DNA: TGTGCCAGCAGTTATCACTGGGGAACGGGACTTCAGCTGGGAGAGACCCAGTACTTC
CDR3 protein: CASSYHWGTGLQLGETQYF

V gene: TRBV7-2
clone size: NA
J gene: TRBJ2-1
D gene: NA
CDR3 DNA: TGTGCCAGCAGACAACCGGGTCTTTCCTACAATGAGCAGTTCTTC
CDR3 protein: CASRQPGLSYNEQFF

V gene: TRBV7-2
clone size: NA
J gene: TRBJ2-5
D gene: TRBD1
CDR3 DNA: TGTGCCAGCAGCCGGACAGGGGGGGAGACCCAGTACTTC
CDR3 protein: CASSRTGGETQYF

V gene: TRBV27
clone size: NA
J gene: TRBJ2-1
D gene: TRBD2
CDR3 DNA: TGTGCCAGCATACGGGGGACTAGCTCCTACAATGAGCAGTTCTTC
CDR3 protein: CASIRGTSSYNEQFF

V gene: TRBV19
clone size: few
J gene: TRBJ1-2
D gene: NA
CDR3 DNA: TGTGCCAGTAGTTTATTGACAGGTCCCGATGGCTACACCTTC
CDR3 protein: CASSLLTGPDGYTF

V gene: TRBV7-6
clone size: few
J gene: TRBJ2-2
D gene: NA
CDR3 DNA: TGTGCCAGCAGCTTTAAGTACGGGGAGCTGTTTTTT
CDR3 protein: CASSFKYGELFF

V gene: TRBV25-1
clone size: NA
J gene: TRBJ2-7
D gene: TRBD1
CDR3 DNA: TGTGCCAGCAGTGACCCTAACAGGGGGCAAAGGGACGAGCAGTACTTC
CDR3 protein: CASSDPNRGQRDEQYF

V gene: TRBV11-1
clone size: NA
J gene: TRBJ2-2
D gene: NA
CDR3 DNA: TGTGCCAGCAGCTTAGAAACCGGGGAGCTGTTTTTT
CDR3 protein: CASSLETGELFF

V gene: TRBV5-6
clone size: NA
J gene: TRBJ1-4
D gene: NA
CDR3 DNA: TGTGCCAGCAGCTTCCGGGACACCTGGGGTGAAAAACTGTTTTTT
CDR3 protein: CASSFRDTWGEKLFF

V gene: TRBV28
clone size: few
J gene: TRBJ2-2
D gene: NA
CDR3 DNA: TGTGCCAGCAGCCAAACCCCACTAGTTGAAGAGGCGAACACCGGGGAGCTGTTTTTT
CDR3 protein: CASSQTPLVEEANTGELFF

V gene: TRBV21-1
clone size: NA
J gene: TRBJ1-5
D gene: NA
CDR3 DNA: TGTGCCAGCAGCAACGGGCGGGGGCCGGGCAATCAGCCCCAGCATTTT
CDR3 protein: CASSNGRGPGNQPQHF

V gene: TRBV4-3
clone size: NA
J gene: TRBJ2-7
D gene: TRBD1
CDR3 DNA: TGCGCCAGCAGCCGTCACAGGGGTACCCCCTACGAGCAGTACTTC
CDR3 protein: CASSRHRGTPYEQYF

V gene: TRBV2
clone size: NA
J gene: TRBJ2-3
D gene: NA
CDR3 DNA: TGTGCCAGCAGTTCCAGCGGGCCGCTCTCCACAGATACGCAGTATTTT
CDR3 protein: CASSSSGPLSTDTQYF

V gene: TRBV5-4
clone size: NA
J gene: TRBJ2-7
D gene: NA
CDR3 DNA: TGTGCCAGCAGCTTCCACGACTACTCCTACGAGCAGTACTTC
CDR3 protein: CASSFHDYSYEQYF

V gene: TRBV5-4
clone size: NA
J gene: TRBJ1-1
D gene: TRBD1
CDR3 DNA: TGTGCCAGCAGCAGTACAGGGGGTACCACTGAAGCTTTCTTT
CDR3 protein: CASSSTGGTTEAFF

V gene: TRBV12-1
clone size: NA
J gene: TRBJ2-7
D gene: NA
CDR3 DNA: TGTGCCAGCATGCAGGGGACCCAGCGGACCCTTGTCCACGAGCAGTACTTC
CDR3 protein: CASMQGTQRTLVHEQYF

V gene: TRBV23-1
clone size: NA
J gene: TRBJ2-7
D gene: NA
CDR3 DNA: TGCGCCAGCAGTCAATCTTTCCCCCTCTTAAAAGACCCCTACGAGCAGTACTTC
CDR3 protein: CASSQSFPLLKDPYEQYF

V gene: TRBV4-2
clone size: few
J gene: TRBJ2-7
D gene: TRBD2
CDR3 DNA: TGTGCCAGCAGCCAAGTGATCGCGGGAGGTACCTACGAGCAGTACTTC
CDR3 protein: CASSQVIAGGTYEQYF

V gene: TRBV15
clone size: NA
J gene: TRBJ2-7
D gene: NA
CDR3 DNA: TGTGCCACCAGCGCCACTGAACGGGCTCACTCCTACGAGCAGTACTTC
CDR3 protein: CATSATERAHSYEQYF

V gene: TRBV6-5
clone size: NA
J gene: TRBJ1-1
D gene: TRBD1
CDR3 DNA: TGTGCCAGCAGTTATCATTCCGGGACAGGGAACACTGAAGCTTTCTTT
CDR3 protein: CASSYHSGTGNTEAFF

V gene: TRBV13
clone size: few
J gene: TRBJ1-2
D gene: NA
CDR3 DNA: TGTGCCAGCAAGTCCGACCGGGAGGCGAAGTATGGCTACACCTTC
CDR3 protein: CASKSDREAKYGYTF

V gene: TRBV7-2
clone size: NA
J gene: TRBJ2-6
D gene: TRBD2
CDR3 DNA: TGTGCCAGCAGTTCATATGCGATAGCGGGAGAAGCTGGGGCCAACGTCCTGACTTTC
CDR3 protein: CASSSYAIAGEAGANVLTF

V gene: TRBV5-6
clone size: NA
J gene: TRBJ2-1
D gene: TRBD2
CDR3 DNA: TGTGCCAGCAGCTCTCCGGGACTAGACTACAATGAGCAGTTCTTC
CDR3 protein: CASSSPGLDYNEQFF

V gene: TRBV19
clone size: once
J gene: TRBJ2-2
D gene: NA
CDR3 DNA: TGTGCCACCTGCCCTATTAACACCGGGGAGCTGTTTTTT
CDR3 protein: CATCPINTGELFF

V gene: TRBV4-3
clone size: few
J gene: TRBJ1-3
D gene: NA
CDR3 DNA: TGCGCCAGCAGCCAAGCGGCATCTGGAAACACCATATATTTT
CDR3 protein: CASSQAASGNTIYF